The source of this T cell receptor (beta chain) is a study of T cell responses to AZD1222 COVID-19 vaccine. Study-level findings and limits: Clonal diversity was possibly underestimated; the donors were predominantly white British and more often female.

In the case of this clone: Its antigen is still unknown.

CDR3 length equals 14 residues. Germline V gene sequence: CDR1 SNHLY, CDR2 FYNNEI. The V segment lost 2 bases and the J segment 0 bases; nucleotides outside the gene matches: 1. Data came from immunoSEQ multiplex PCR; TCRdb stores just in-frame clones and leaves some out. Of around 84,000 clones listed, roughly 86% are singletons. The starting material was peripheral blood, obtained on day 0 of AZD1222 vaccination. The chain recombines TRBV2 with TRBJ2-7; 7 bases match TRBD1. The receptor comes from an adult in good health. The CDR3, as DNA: TGTGCCAGCAGTGAAAGACAGGGCTCCTACGAGCAGTACTTC. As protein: CASSERQGSYEQYF.